The rows below give T cell receptor beta chains drawn from one sample of a study of CD8 T cells in ankylosing spondylitis. One entry per CDR3 protein results from TCRdb running MiXCR on the 5' RACE reads. The data contain around 88,000 distinct CDR3 sequences, roughly 8.8% of them seen just once; the ten biggest clones take up 4.5% to 5.5%. The sequencing input was blood, either unsorted or a sorted T cell fraction (not recorded which). These receptors were obtained from a male donor with ankylosing spondylitis or in good health (not recorded which). Both conserved end residues are part of each CDR3. The D gene is left open where the match is weak. Where a row states a size, it is once, few, many or the class of an expanded clone; other rows omit it.

j_gene: TRBJ2-2; v_gene: TRBV7-8; d_gene: .; abundance: few; CDR3aa: CASSLSSGHTGELFF; CDR3nt: TGTGCCAGCAGCTTATCAAGCGGACACACCGGGGAGCTGTTTTTT
j_gene: TRBJ2-3; v_gene: TRBV7-2; d_gene: TRBD1; abundance: few; CDR3aa: CASSPSTGGLDTQYF; CDR3nt: TGTGCCAGCAGCCCCTCGACAGGGGGCTTAGATACGCAGTATTTT
j_gene: TRBJ2-4; v_gene: TRBV29-1; d_gene: .; abundance: many; CDR3aa: CSVVELAKNIQYF; CDR3nt: TGCAGCGTTGTTGAGTTAGCCAAAAACATTCAGTACTTC
j_gene: TRBJ2-5; v_gene: TRBV7-9; d_gene: .; abundance: many; CDR3aa: CASRGTSLETQYF; CDR3nt: TGTGCCAGCAGGGGGACAAGCCTTGAGACCCAGTACTTC
j_gene: TRBJ2-1; v_gene: TRBV29-1; d_gene: TRBD2; abundance: few; CDR3aa: CSGMGLADEQFF; CDR3nt: TGCAGCGGGATGGGACTAGCCGATGAGCAGTTCTTC
j_gene: TRBJ2-1; v_gene: TRBV9; d_gene: .; abundance: many; CDR3aa: CASSVAGVGGEQFF; CDR3nt: TGTGCCAGCAGCGTGGCAGGCGTTGGGGGCGAGCAGTTCTTC
j_gene: TRBJ1-1; v_gene: TRBV15; d_gene: .; abundance: many; CDR3aa: CATSITANTEAFF; CDR3nt: TGTGCCACCAGCATCACAGCGAACACTGAAGCTTTCTTT
j_gene: TRBJ2-5; v_gene: TRBV11-2; d_gene: .; abundance: few; CDR3aa: CASSLNVQSQETQYF; CDR3nt: TGTGCCAGCAGCTTAAATGTGCAGAGCCAAGAGACCCAGTACTTC
j_gene: TRBJ2-7; v_gene: TRBV5-1; d_gene: .; abundance: many; CDR3aa: CASRRTPVSWQYF; CDR3nt: TGCGCCAGCAGACGGACACCGGTCTCTTGGCAGTACTTC
j_gene: TRBJ1-1; v_gene: TRBV29-1; d_gene: TRBD1; abundance: many; CDR3aa: CSVNRDSEAFF; CDR3nt: TGCAGCGTTAACCGGGACAGTGAAGCTTTCTTT
j_gene: TRBJ2-1; v_gene: TRBV11-2; d_gene: .; abundance: .; CDR3aa: CASSLRSPKTPFHNEQFF; CDR3nt: TGTGCCAGCAGCTTACGTTCCCCTAAGACACCCTTTCACAATGAGCAGTTCTTC
j_gene: TRBJ1-3; v_gene: TRBV6-1; d_gene: .; abundance: many; CDR3aa: CASTLTPPHSGNTIYF; CDR3nt: TGTGCCAGCACCTTAACCCCTCCCCACAGTGGAAACACCATATATTTT
j_gene: TRBJ2-7; v_gene: TRBV7-9; d_gene: .; abundance: many; CDR3aa: CASIGESSYEQYF; CDR3nt: TGTGCCAGCATAGGGGAGAGCTCCTACGAGCAGTACTTC
j_gene: TRBJ1-5; v_gene: TRBV7-2; d_gene: .; abundance: many; CDR3aa: CASSLQYSNQPQHF; CDR3nt: TGTGCCAGCAGCTTACAGTATAGCAATCAGCCCCAGCATTTT
j_gene: TRBJ2-7; v_gene: TRBV7-9; d_gene: TRBD2; abundance: many; CDR3aa: CASSTSSGGSSYEQYF; CDR3nt: TGTGCCAGCAGCACGTCTAGCGGGGGGAGCTCCTACGAGCAGTACTTC
j_gene: TRBJ2-1; v_gene: TRBV5-4; d_gene: .; abundance: many; CDR3aa: CASSSVGVYNEQFF; CDR3nt: TGTGCCAGCAGCTCTGTTGGGGTCTACAATGAGCAGTTCTTC
j_gene: TRBJ1-1; v_gene: TRBV29-1; d_gene: .; abundance: many; CDR3aa: CSVGGFGTEAFF; CDR3nt: TGCAGCGTTGGAGGGTTCGGCACTGAAGCTTTCTTT
j_gene: TRBJ2-7; v_gene: TRBV20-1; d_gene: TRBD2; abundance: many; CDR3aa: CSARVAGGSYEQYF; CDR3nt: TGCAGTGCTAGAGTGGCGGGGGGCTCCTACGAGCAGTACTTC
j_gene: TRBJ2-1; v_gene: TRBV14; d_gene: TRBD1; abundance: many; CDR3aa: CASSYDRVNEQFF; CDR3nt: TGTGCCAGCAGCTACGACAGGGTCAATGAGCAGTTCTTC
j_gene: TRBJ1-2; v_gene: TRBV28; d_gene: .; abundance: many; CDR3aa: CASIGKGRAWGYTF; CDR3nt: TGTGCCAGCATCGGGAAGGGCAGGGCGTGGGGCTACACCTTC
j_gene: TRBJ2-1; v_gene: TRBV5-1; d_gene: TRBD1; abundance: many; CDR3aa: CASSLGQGSEGEQFF; CDR3nt: TGCGCCAGCAGCTTAGGACAGGGGTCCGAAGGGGAGCAGTTCTTC
j_gene: TRBJ1-2; v_gene: TRBV27; d_gene: .; abundance: many; CDR3aa: CASGRVGANYGYTF; CDR3nt: TGTGCCAGCGGGCGAGTAGGAGCCAACTATGGCTACACCTTC
j_gene: TRBJ1-2; v_gene: TRBV3-1; d_gene: TRBD1; abundance: few; CDR3aa: CASSRGQGESGYTF; CDR3nt: TGTGCCAGCAGCCGGGGACAGGGGGAATCTGGCTACACCTTC
j_gene: TRBJ1-1; v_gene: TRBV11-3; d_gene: TRBD1; abundance: few; CDR3aa: CASSAQGQPNTEAFF; CDR3nt: TGTGCCAGCAGCGCCCAGGGACAGCCGAACACTGAAGCTTTCTTT
j_gene: TRBJ1-6; v_gene: TRBV20-1; d_gene: TRBD1; abundance: many; CDR3aa: CSAYRDRVNSPLHF; CDR3nt: TGCAGTGCTTACCGGGACAGGGTGAATTCACCCCTCCACTTT
j_gene: TRBJ2-1; v_gene: TRBV30; d_gene: TRBD2; abundance: many; CDR3aa: CACGLGLAERGEQFF; CDR3nt: TGTGCCTGTGGCCTGGGACTAGCGGAGAGGGGTGAGCAGTTCTTC
j_gene: TRBJ2-6; v_gene: TRBV2; d_gene: .; abundance: .; CDR3aa: CARSRGTAPPSGANVLTF; CDR3nt: TGTGCCCGCAGCCGGGGGACAGCACCTCCCTCTGGGGCCAACGTCCTGACTTTC
j_gene: TRBJ2-3; v_gene: TRBV5-1; d_gene: .; abundance: few; CDR3aa: CASSLDSVAADTQYF; CDR3nt: TGCGCCAGCAGCTTGGATTCCGTTGCCGCAGATACGCAGTATTTT
j_gene: TRBJ2-1; v_gene: TRBV27; d_gene: TRBD2; abundance: many; CDR3aa: CASSLVVAGVVEQFF; CDR3nt: TGTGCCAGCAGTTTAGTGGTAGCGGGGGTAGTTGAGCAGTTCTTC
j_gene: TRBJ2-5; v_gene: TRBV3-1; d_gene: .; abundance: many; CDR3aa: CASSYPEETQYF; CDR3nt: TGTGCCAGCAGCTATCCCGAAGAGACCCAGTACTTC
j_gene: TRBJ2-5; v_gene: TRBV20-1; d_gene: TRBD2; abundance: many; CDR3aa: CSARPAGGRDRLQETQYF; CDR3nt: TGCAGTGCTAGACCTGCGGGAGGGAGGGACAGATTACAAGAGACCCAGTACTTC
j_gene: TRBJ2-7; v_gene: TRBV27; d_gene: .; abundance: many; CDR3aa: CASSSGTYYEQYF; CDR3nt: TGTGCCAGCAGTTCCGGGACATACTACGAGCAGTACTTC
j_gene: TRBJ1-5; v_gene: TRBV7-3; d_gene: .; abundance: many; CDR3aa: CASSLMGGQPQHF; CDR3nt: TGTGCCAGCAGCTTAATGGGGGGTCAGCCCCAGCATTTT
j_gene: TRBJ2-5; v_gene: TRBV20-1; d_gene: .; abundance: medium-sized; CDR3aa: CSASAKLVYLETQYF; CDR3nt: TGCAGTGCTAGTGCAAAGCTGGTCTATTTGGAGACCCAGTACTTC
j_gene: TRBJ1-5; v_gene: TRBV21-1; d_gene: .; abundance: .; CDR3aa: CASSKDEGQPNQPQHF; CDR3nt: TGTGCCAGCAGCAAAGATGAGGGGCAGCCCAATCAGCCCCAGCATTTT
j_gene: TRBJ1-3; v_gene: TRBV20-1; d_gene: .; abundance: many; CDR3aa: CSARENGGAGNTIYF; CDR3nt: TGCAGTGCTAGAGAGAACGGGGGGGCTGGAAACACCATATATTTT
j_gene: TRBJ2-2; v_gene: TRBV2; d_gene: .; abundance: many; CDR3aa: CASSEGLNTGELFF; CDR3nt: TGTGCCAGCAGTGAAGGACTAAACACCGGGGAGCTGTTTTTT
j_gene: TRBJ2-1; v_gene: TRBV20-1; d_gene: TRBD2; abundance: many; CDR3aa: CSARVKRGGYNEQFF; CDR3nt: TGCAGTGCTAGGGTAAAGCGGGGGGGATACAATGAGCAGTTCTTC
j_gene: TRBJ2-1; v_gene: TRBV29-1; d_gene: .; abundance: .; CDR3aa: CSVEGLSRNEQFF; CDR3nt: TGCAGCGTTGAAGGGCTTAGCCGTAATGAGCAGTTCTTC
j_gene: TRBJ2-6; v_gene: TRBV7-3; d_gene: .; abundance: few; CDR3aa: CASSLTGAASGANVLTF; CDR3nt: TGTGCCAGCAGCCTCACCGGGGCAGCATCTGGGGCCAACGTCCTGACTTTC
j_gene: TRBJ1-1; v_gene: TRBV5-4; d_gene: .; abundance: many; CDR3aa: CASSFNRMNTEAFF; CDR3nt: TGTGCCAGCAGCTTTAATCGCATGAACACTGAAGCTTTCTTT
j_gene: TRBJ1-3; v_gene: TRBV2; d_gene: TRBD1; abundance: many; CDR3aa: CASSSGTGRSSGNTIYF; CDR3nt: TGTGCCAGCAGTTCCGGGACAGGCCGTTCCTCTGGAAACACCATATATTTT
j_gene: TRBJ2-5; v_gene: TRBV19; d_gene: TRBD1; abundance: few; CDR3aa: CASSVTGGGPQETQYF; CDR3nt: TGTGCCAGTAGTGTTACAGGGGGCGGTCCACAAGAGACCCAGTACTTC
j_gene: TRBJ2-1; v_gene: TRBV29-1; d_gene: .; abundance: many; CDR3aa: CSVPHGSEQFF; CDR3nt: TGCAGCGTTCCTCACGGGAGCGAGCAGTTCTTC
j_gene: TRBJ1-6; v_gene: TRBV20-1; d_gene: TRBD1; abundance: many; CDR3aa: CSARVTGQGNSPLHF; CDR3nt: TGCAGTGCTAGGGTAACCGGACAGGGTAATTCACCCCTCCACTTT
j_gene: TRBJ2-7; v_gene: TRBV7-9; d_gene: .; abundance: .; CDR3aa: CASSPNSWYEQYF; CDR3nt: TGTGCCAGCAGCCCCAATTCTTGGTACGAGCAGTACTTC